These 14 T cell receptor beta chains were sequenced from one sample in a study of beta chain features in type 1 diabetes. Expressed TCRB transcripts were sequenced because the isolated RNA had all been reverse transcribed beforehand. The repertoire was sequenced with immunoSEQ multiplex PCR; TCRdb's copy has only in-frame clones and lacks some. This table holds 600,000 or so clones, approximately 13% found once. Study-wide results and caveats: Shorter TCRB CDR3s, moderately but significantly so, were found in Type 1 diabetes patients in all four CD4+ subsets.

Which antigens these TCRs recognize remains unknown. Sequencing used naive CD4+ T cells from blood. These receptors came from a young man with type 1 diabetes.

V gene TRBV2 combines with J gene TRBJ2-7; possibly TRBD2 for D (5 bases). V gave up 11 bases and J gave up 0 bases, with 14 bases separating them. The CDR3 spans 13 residues. Germline loops: CDR1 SNHLY, CDR2 FYNNEI. CDR3: CAGGGPYSYEQYF. The CDR3 DNA follows: TGTGCCGGAGGAGGACCCTACTCCTACGAGCAGTACTTC. The whole variable domain, remainder taken from reference TRBV2 and TRBJ2-7, is EPEVTQTPSHQVTQMGQEVILRCVPISNHLYFYWYRQILGQKVEFLVSFYNNEISEKSEIFDDQFSVERPDGSNFTLKIRSTKLEDSAMYFCAGGGPYSYEQYFGPGTRLTVT.

This clone appeared a few times. The chain carries TRBV2 and TRBJ1-2; possibly TRBD1 for D (6 bases). CDR1 is SNHLY, CDR2 FYNNEI, per germline. There are 14 residues in the CDR3. V dropped 2 bases and J dropped 5 bases, with 12 bases sitting between them. CDR3 protein: CASSEPAGDYGYTF. CDR3 DNA: TGTGCCAGCAGTGAACCGGCAGGGGATTATGGCTACACCTTC. Looking up the rest from reference TRBV2 and TRBJ1-2 gives the full variable domain: EPEVTQTPSHQVTQMGQEVILRCVPISNHLYFYWYRQILGQKVEFLVSFYNNEISEKSEIFDDQFSVERPDGSNFTLKIRSTKLEDSAMYFCASSEPAGDYGYTFGSGTRLTVV.

This clone was recorded a few times. The chain has TRBV7-2 and TRBJ1-1; D gene uncertain. Trimming removed 5 bases from V and 0 bases from J, with 13 bases in between. The CDR3 totals 15 residues. Germline lookup yields CDR1 SGHTA and CDR2 FQGNSA. This CDR3 is CASSLGIGMNTEAFF. The CDR3 coding sequence is TGTGCCAGCAGCCTAGGGATCGGAATGAACACTGAAGCTTTCTTT.

The chain links TRBV7-9 to TRBJ2-1; a weak D match, TRBD2 (5 bases). Between the trimmed V and J ends, which lost 3 bases and 2 bases, there was a span of 11 bases. The germline gives CDR1 SEHNR, CDR2 FQNEAQ (reference sequence). The CDR3 totals 15 residues. The CDR3 DNA reads TGTGCCAGCAGCTTTAGGGAGAGCGCCTACAATGAGCAGTTCTTC. Translation gives CASSFRESAYNEQFF.

This clone was seen a few times. The genes are TRBV30 and TRBJ2-7; D unresolved. Germline CDR1 and CDR2: GTSNPN and SVGIG (reference sequence). This CDR3 comprises 14 residues. The V end was cut by 0 bases, the J end by 0 bases, with 9 bases between. CDR3 in DNA: TGTGCCTGGAGTGTTTCGCATATCTCCTACGAGCAGTACTTC. Encoded protein: CAWSVSHISYEQYF. The full variable domain, its missing parts supplied by reference TRBV30 and TRBJ2-7, is SQTIHQWPATLVQPVGSPLSLECTVEGTSNPNLYWYRQAAGRGLQLLFYSVGIGQISSEVPQNLSASRPQDRQFILSSKKLLLSDSGFYLCAWSVSHISYEQYFGPGTRLTVT.

This clone was observed a handful of times. The rearrangement uses TRBV6-4 and TRBJ1-2; D perhaps matches TRBD1 (5 bases). This CDR3 is built from 15 residues. The V gene lost 5 bases and the J gene lost 1 base, with 14 bases spanning the gap. The V gene's germline CDR1 is MRHNA and CDR2 SNTAGT. This chain's CDR3 is CASSTRAFDNYGYTF. CDR3 DNA sequence: TGTGCCAGCAGTACCAGGGCCTTCGATAACTATGGCTACACCTTC.

The sample holds a few counts of this clone. The chain combines TRBV27 with TRBJ1-6, with TRBD1 matching over 9 bases. The V gene end was trimmed by 9 bases and the J gene end by 9 bases; junction bases not matched to a gene: 18. CDR3 size: 17 residues. Germline V gene lookup returns CDR1 MNHEY and CDR2 SMNVEV (reference sequence). CDR3 protein: CASALGTGYDVGSPLHF. In nucleotides, the CDR3 is TGTGCCAGTGCCCTCGGGACAGGGTACGATGTGGGTTCACCCCTCCACTTT.

This chain uses TRBV4-3 with TRBJ2-2; 8 nucleotides align to TRBD2. Germline CDR1 is LGHNA and CDR2 is YSLEER. This CDR3 contains 16 residues. J was trimmed by 4 bases and V by 0 bases; bases with no gene match: 4. Written as DNA, the CDR3 is TGCGCCAGCAGCCAAGATACGGCGGGGGGCACCGGGGAGCTGTTTTTT. As protein: CASSQDTAGGTGELFF.

This chain uses TRBV27 with TRBJ1-2; a possible D gene is TRBD1 (5 bases). The V end was cut by 4 bases, the J end by 4 bases, with 10 bases between. Germline values: CDR1 MNHEY, CDR2 SMNVEV (reference sequence). CDR3 length: 13 amino acids. The CDR3 DNA follows: TGTGCCAGCAGTTGGGGACTGGGCTATGGCTACACCTTC. Translated, it gives CASSWGLGYGYTF.

V is TRBV29-1 and J is TRBJ1-2, with 7 bases lining up with TRBD1. The V segment lost 7 bases and the J segment 4 bases; nucleotides outside the gene matches: 6. The CDR3 extends over 12 amino acids. Per the germline V gene, CDR1 is SQVTM and CDR2 is ANQGSEA. CDR3 sequence (DNA): TGCAGCGCTGACAGGGTTTTCTATGGCTACACCTTC. Its protein product is CSADRVFYGYTF.

This clone was observed a handful of times. The J gene is TRBJ1-2, the V gene TRBV10-3; D gene unclear. The CDR3 contains 14 residues. V was shortened by 0 bases and J by 1 base, with 6 bases between the two germline ends. Germline assignment: CDR1 ENHRY and CDR2 SYGVKD. This chain's CDR3 is CAISESTVNYGYTF. Written as DNA, the CDR3 is TGTGCCATCAGTGAGTCGACGGTTAACTATGGCTACACCTTC.

The V gene is TRBV30, the J gene TRBJ2-7; tentatively, D is TRBD1 (6 bases). Trimming pared 4 bases from V and 0 bases from J, leaving 16 bases between. The CDR3 is made up of 15 amino acids. The germline CDR1 and CDR2 sequences are GTSNPN and SVGIG (reference sequence). CDR3 protein: CAWTPGDILSYEQYF. The DNA of the CDR3 is TGTGCCTGGACACCAGGGGACATCCTCTCCTACGAGCAGTACTTC.

This clone was seen a handful of times. The genes are TRBV6-5 and TRBJ1-6, with D perhaps matching TRBD1 (6 bases). V shed 6 bases and J shed 5 bases, with 11 bases lying between them. CDR3 length: 14 amino acids. The germline V gene encodes CDR1 MNHEY and CDR2 SVGAGI. The chain's CDR3 is CASRRGGDNSPLHF. The CDR3 bases are TGTGCCAGCAGACGGGGGGGCGATAATTCACCCCTCCACTTT.

This chain uses TRBV7-9 with TRBJ2-7; possibly TRBD1 for D (5 bases). V was cut by 2 bases and J by 5 bases, with 13 bases left in between. Germline CDR1 reads SEHNR; CDR2 reads FQNEAQ (reference sequence). The CDR3 length is 14 residues. This CDR3 is CASSLTQGIHEQYF. CDR3 in DNA: TGTGCCAGCAGCTTAACGCAGGGCATCCACGAGCAGTACTTC.